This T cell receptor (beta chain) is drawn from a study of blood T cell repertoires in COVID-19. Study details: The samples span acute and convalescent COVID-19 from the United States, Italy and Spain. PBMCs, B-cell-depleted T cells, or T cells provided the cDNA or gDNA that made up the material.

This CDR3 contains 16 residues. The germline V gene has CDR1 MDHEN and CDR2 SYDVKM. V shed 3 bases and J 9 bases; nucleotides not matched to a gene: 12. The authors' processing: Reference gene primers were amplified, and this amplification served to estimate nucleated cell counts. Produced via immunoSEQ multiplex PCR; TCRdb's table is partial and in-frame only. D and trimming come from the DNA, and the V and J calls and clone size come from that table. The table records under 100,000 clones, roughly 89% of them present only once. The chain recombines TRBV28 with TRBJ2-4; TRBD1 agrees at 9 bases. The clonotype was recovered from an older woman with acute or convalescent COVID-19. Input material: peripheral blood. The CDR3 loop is CASSFHGTGGFGIQYF. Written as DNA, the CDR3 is TGTGCCAGCAGTTTCCATGGTACAGGGGGCTTTGGCATTCAGTACTTC.